What follows are 6 T cell receptor beta chains derived from one specimen sequenced in a study of T cells after yellow fever vaccination. Via MiXCR, TCRdb re-called the 5' RACE reads, giving one row per CDR3 protein. The sample includes 160,000 or so distinct CDR3 sequences, more than 5.5% seen only once; the top ten take approximately 2.5%. The material was CD4+ T cells sorted from PBMCs, obtained roughly 5 days after the first yellow fever vaccination. The receptor set was obtained from a man younger than 30 who received the YFV17D yellow fever vaccine.

This clonotype appeared many times. The chain joins TRBV4-3 to TRBJ1-1; 9 nucleotides agree with TRBD1. Germline V gene lookup returns CDR1 LGHNA and CDR2 YSLEER. Unmatched junction bases numbered 6, after V lost 1 base and J lost 6 bases. There are 15 residues in the CDR3. The DNA of the CDR3 is TGCGCCAGCAGCCAAGCTTTAGGACAGGGGTCTGAAGCTTTCTTT. Encoded protein: CASSQALGQGSEAFF.

This chain links TRBV5-1 with TRBJ2-3; the D gene could be TRBD1 or TRBD2 (5 bases each). The germline CDR1 and CDR2 sequences are SGHRS and YFSETQ. V was shortened by 2 bases and J by 0 bases, with 13 bases between the two germline ends. This CDR3 is built from 16 residues. The CDR3 coding sequence is TGCGCCAGCAGCTTCGGGGCAGTTGACAGCACAGATACGCAGTATTTT. It translates to CASSFGAVDSTDTQYF. Combining the CDR3 with reference TRBV5-1 and TRBJ2-3 gives the whole variable domain KAGVTQTPRYLIKTRGQQVTLSCSPISGHRSVSWYQQTPGQGLQFLFEYFSETQRNKGNFPGRFSGRQFSNSRSEMNVSTLELGDSALYLCASSFGAVDSTDTQYFGPGTRLTVL.

The chain is built from TRBV6-5 and TRBJ2-4, with D tentatively TRBD1 or TRBD2 (5 bases each). Deletions cut 2 bases from V and 1 base from J, with 18 bases between. The CDR3 sequence is 18 residues long. The germline gives CDR1 MNHEY, CDR2 SVGAGI. DNA of the CDR3: TGTGCCAGCAGTTACGGACACGGACGGGGAAGTGCCAAAAACATTCAGTACTTC. Its translation: CASSYGHGRGSAKNIQYF.

The table lists this clonotype with many counts. This chain connects TRBV12-3 or TRBV12-4 to TRBJ2-7; D is possibly TRBD1 (6 bases). The germline V and J ends were trimmed by 3 bases and 0 bases, with 15 bases remaining between them. The CDR3 spans 16 residues. CDR3 coding DNA: TGTGCCAGCAGTTTCCGCAGGGGCCTGACCTCCTACGAGCAGTACTTC. This encodes CASSFRRGLTSYEQYF.

The V and J genes are TRBV5-1 and TRBJ2-7, with D unclear. Germline V CDR1 and CDR2: SGHRS, YFSETQ. With 0 bases removed from V and 5 bases from J, the gap between germline ends came to 15 bases. The CDR3 is 15 amino acids. CDR3 nucleotides: TGCGCCAGCAGCTTGGCCGGAAAGGTGGTCGACGAGCAGTACTTC. Translation gives CASSLAGKVVDEQYF.

In this sample, this clonotype turned up a few times. The chain couples TRBV21-1 to TRBJ1-1; TRBD1 was called by the table and not checked on the DNA. TRBV21-1 corresponds to a pseudogene. The length of the CDR3 is 15 residues. CDR3 bases: TGTGCCAGCAGCCATCAAAGGGGGGCAGGTACTGAAGCTTTCTTT. It is translated as CASSHQRGAGTEAFF.